This TCR beta chain was found in a study of blood T cell repertoires in COVID-19. CDR3 length: 13 residues. V dropped 3 bases and J dropped 4 bases, with 9 bases sitting between them. Germline V gene sequence: CDR1 SGHTA, CDR2 FQGTGA. In the original workflow: Reference gene primer amplification gave estimated nucleated cell counts. The table came from immunoSEQ multiplex PCR; TCRdb's copy has only in-frame clones and leaves some out. From that table come the V and J calls and clone size; the DNA was used to work out D and trimming. The data show roughly 190,000 clones, with 82% seen just once and 7.8% held by the top ten.

The TCR comes from a woman aged 55 to 70 with COVID-19, enrolled during active disease. The specimen sequenced was peripheral blood. The chain employs TRBV7-3 and TRBJ1-1; D is possibly TRBD1 (6 bases). The CDR3 here is CASSFTGLTEAFF. DNA of the CDR3: TGTGCCAGCAGCTTTACAGGGCTCACTGAAGCTTTCTTT.